Presented here are 28 T cell receptor beta chains from one specimen sequenced in a study of Tregs in tolerant kidney transplant recipients. The protocol was immunoSEQ multiplex PCR, while the TCRdb copy is restricted to in-frame clones and leaves out a portion. The table has some 88,000 clones, roughly 92% seen once; the top ten hold around 4.5%. The sequenced sample was CD8+ T cells from blood. The receptors stem from a human donor in good health.

This clone was counted only a few times. The J gene is TRBJ1-2, the V gene TRBV19; no definite D call. Germline V gene lookup returns CDR1 LNHDA and CDR2 SQIVND (reference sequence). CDR3 size: 10 residues. Trimming shortened V by 10 bases and J by 3 bases, and 6 bases separated the two germline ends. CDR3 region: CATWDYGYTF. DNA for the CDR3: TGTGCCACATGGGACTATGGCTACACCTTC.

V is TRBV9 and J is TRBJ1-2; D uncertain. The CDR3 extends over 14 amino acids. The V gene's germline CDR1 is SGDLS and CDR2 YYNGEE. Trimming stripped 4 bases from V and 8 bases from J, with 18 bases between. The CDR3 spells CASSQGGRTLGYTF. The CDR3 bases are TGTGCCAGCAGCCAAGGAGGGCGGACTCTAGGCTACACCTTC.

J is TRBJ1-6 and V is TRBV19; 8 bases line up with TRBD1. V shed 7 bases and J 10 bases; nucleotides not matched to a gene: 12. This CDR3 spans 15 amino acids. CDR1 is LNHDA, CDR2 SQIVND, per germline (reference sequence). CDR3 DNA sequence: TGTGCCAGTACCTCAACGGACAGGGAAGTGTCACCCCTCCACTTT. It is translated as CASTSTDREVSPLHF.

The chain carries TRBV29-1 and TRBJ2-5; TRBD2 aligns across 10 bases. The better agreement between TRBJ2-7 and the DNA end casts doubt on the J call. CDR1 is SQVTM, CDR2 ANQGSEA, per germline. This CDR3 spans 15 amino acids. DNA of the CDR3: TGCAGCGTTGAAGATAGTGCTAGCGGGAGTTACGAGCAGTACTTC. Its translation: CSVEDSASGSYEQYF.

The V gene is TRBV6-5, the J gene TRBJ2-5; D unclear. This CDR3 comprises 14 residues. V lost 5 bases and J lost 8, with 18 bases in between. The V gene's germline CDR1 is MNHEY and CDR2 SVGAGI. The CDR3: CASSPLGFGTTQYF. The CDR3, as DNA: TGTGCCAGCAGTCCACTGGGCTTCGGAACTACCCAGTACTTC.

CDR3 protein: CASSAGLAGDTGELFF. For the CDR3, the DNA is TGTGCCAGCAGCGCGGGACTAGCGGGAGACACCGGGGAGCTGTTTTTT. This rearrangement joins TRBV9 to TRBJ2-2; 14 nucleotides match TRBD2. This CDR3 contains 16 residues. The junction had 1 base not matched to a gene; V was cut back by 3 bases and J by 3 bases. Germline CDR1 SGDLS, CDR2 YYNGEE.

This rearrangement joins TRBV7-8 to TRBJ2-1, with D perhaps given as TRBD1 or TRBD2 (6 bases each). The CDR3 contains 16 residues. Trimming stripped 1 base from V and 2 bases from J, with 12 bases between. Germline assignment: CDR1 SGHVS and CDR2 FQNEAQ. The CDR3 bases are TGTGCCAGCAGCTTAGTGGCAGGGGAGGCCTACAATGAGCAGTTCTTC. Residues: CASSLVAGEAYNEQFF.

For this clone: Distinct nucleotide sequences in the sample also encode this CDR3. The V gene is TRBV6-5, the J gene TRBJ1-1, with TRBD1 as a possible D gene (6 bases). The germline gives CDR1 MNHEY, CDR2 SVGAGI. The CDR3 consists of 13 residues. Between the trimmed V and J ends, which lost 3 bases and 2 bases, there was a span of 7 bases. For the CDR3, the DNA is TGTGCCAGCAGTTATGGGGGCAACACTGAAGCTTTCTTT. Translating it yields CASSYGGNTEAFF.

This clone was detected only once. This chain links TRBV27 with TRBJ2-5; tentatively, D is TRBD2 (5 bases). The CDR3 consists of 14 residues. The germline CDR1 and CDR2 sequences are MNHEY and SMNVEV (reference sequence). V lost 3 bases and J 1 base, leaving 9 bases between the germline ends. The CDR3 DNA reads TGTGCCAGCAGTTTTCGGGGAATCCAAGAGACCCAGTACTTC. Translating gives CASSFRGIQETQYF.

With respect to this clone: One end of the junction is discordant with germline, which a read error may explain. The CDR3 loop is CASSIGLAGRETQYF. In nucleotides, the CDR3 is TGTGCCAGTAGCATAGGACTAGCGGGGAGGGAGACCCAGTACTTC. The chain combines TRBV19 with TRBJ2-5, with TRBD2 matching 12 bases. Per the germline V gene, CDR1 is LNHDA and CDR2 is SQIVND (reference sequence). CDR3 length: 15 residues.

The chain couples TRBV9 to TRBJ2-3; 8 bases are a match to TRBD1. CDR3 length: 15 residues. The J segment lost 2 bases and the V segment lost 5 bases, leaving 7 bases of the junction unmatched. Germline V gives CDR1 SGDLS, CDR2 YYNGEE. CDR3 nucleotides: TGTGCCAGCAGTATACAGGGGGGTGTCACAGATACGCAGTATTTT. Its translation: CASSIQGGVTDTQYF.

V gene TRBV6-5 combines with J gene TRBJ2-3; TRBD2 might be the D (6 bases). The CDR3 has 15 amino acids. Germline assignment: CDR1 MNHEY and CDR2 SVGAGI. Trimming removed 4 bases from V and 1 base from J, with 12 bases in between. Here the CDR3 reads CASSWDSGGTDTQYF. The CDR3 DNA follows: TGTGCCAGCAGTTGGGACTCCGGGGGCACAGATACGCAGTATTTT.

The J gene is TRBJ1-1, the V gene TRBV2; D ambiguous. The V end was cut by 6 bases, the J end by 3 bases, with 20 bases between. Germline V gene data show CDR1 as SNHLY and CDR2 as FYNNEI. The CDR3 totals 16 residues. CDR3 amino acids: CASRGPIQPKDTEAFF. CDR3 DNA: TGTGCCAGCAGAGGACCCATTCAACCCAAGGACACTGAAGCTTTCTTT.

The chain carries TRBV6-5 and TRBJ2-5, with D perhaps matching TRBD2 (5 bases). V shed 0 bases and J shed 5 bases, with 13 bases lying between them. The CDR3 totals 15 residues. Germline V CDR1 and CDR2: MNHEY, SVGAGI. The CDR3 region has the DNA TGTGCCAGCAGTTACTCCTCCGGGGTTTGGGAGACCCAGTACTTC. Translating it yields CASSYSSGVWETQYF.

V usage is TRBV7-6 and J usage is TRBJ1-3; D remains unclear. This CDR3 has 14 residues. Germline-derived CDR1 and CDR2 are SGHVS and FNYEAQ. Trimming stripped 4 bases from V and 0 bases from J, with 7 bases between. The CDR3 bases are TGTGCCAGCAGCTCAGGAGGCTCTGGAAACACCATATATTTT. This translates into CASSSGGSGNTIYF.

The chain employs TRBV7-5 and TRBJ2-2; the D segment call TRBD2 is taken from the table without a DNA check. TRBV7-5 is an annotated pseudogene. CDR3 length: 16 residues. The CDR3 DNA follows: TGTGCCAGAAGCATTGGGATTAGCGGGAACACCGGGGAGCTGTTTTTT. This gives the protein CARSIGISGNTGELFF.

The chain combines TRBV30 with TRBJ2-5, with D uncertain. The length of the CDR3 is 13 residues. V lost 0 bases and J lost 2, with 7 bases in between. Germline loops: CDR1 GTSNPN, CDR2 SVGIG (reference sequence). The CDR3 DNA is TGTGCCTGGAGTGTAGCTAGTCAAGAGACCCAGTACTTC. This encodes CAWSVASQETQYF. The whole variable domain, filled in from reference TRBV30 and TRBJ2-5, reads SQTIHQWPATLVQPVGSPLSLECTVEGTSNPNLYWYRQAAGRGLQLLFYSVGIGQISSEVPQNLSASRPQDRQFILSSKKLLLSDSGFYLCAWSVASQETQYFGPGTRLLVL.

The V gene is TRBV7-6, the J gene TRBJ1-2; possibly TRBD1 for D (5 bases). Germline V gene lookup returns CDR1 SGHVS and CDR2 FNYEAQ. CDR3 size: 15 residues. V lost 4 bases and J 2 bases, leaving 14 bases between the germline ends. The CDR3, as DNA: TGTGCCAGCAGCTCCGCCCCGCAGGGAAACTATGGCTACACCTTC. It is translated as CASSSAPQGNYGYTF.

V is TRBV5-8 and J is TRBJ2-3; D is ambiguous. The CDR3 is 13 amino acids. The germline CDR1 and CDR2 sequences are SGHTS and YDEGEE. Trimming took 4 bases from V and 0 from J, leaving 6 bases between them. The CDR3 is CASSLDSTDTQYF. CDR3 nucleotides: TGTGCCAGCAGCCTCGACAGCACAGATACGCAGTATTTT.

V gene TRBV13 combines with J gene TRBJ1-1; 9 bases are a match to TRBD1. The CDR3 spans 15 residues. The trim removed 4 bases at V and 2 bases at J, leaving 5 bases unmatched. Germline V gene lookup returns CDR1 PRHDT and CDR2 FYEKMQ (reference sequence). The CDR3 sequence: CASSSPGQGNTEAFF. As DNA, the CDR3 is TGTGCCAGCAGCTCGCCGGGACAGGGTAACACTGAAGCTTTCTTT.

The chain uses TRBV5-4 and TRBJ1-1; D is ambiguous. Germline CDR1 and CDR2: SGHNT and YYREEE (reference sequence). Trimming stripped 6 bases from V and 4 bases from J, with 13 bases between. The CDR3 runs 13 residues. The CDR3 nucleotides are TGTGCCAGCATCGGAGGATGGGGCACTGAAGCTTTCTTT. Translated, it gives CASIGGWGTEAFF. The whole variable domain, remainder taken from reference TRBV5-4 and TRBJ1-1, is ETGVTQSPTHLIKTRGQQVTLRCSSQSGHNTVSWYQQALGQGPQFIFQYYREEENGRGNFPPRFSGLQFPNYSSELNVNALELDDSALYLCASIGGWGTEAFFGQGTRLTVV.

The chain employs TRBV27 and TRBJ2-2, with 7 bases identical to TRBD2. CDR1 is MNHEY, CDR2 SMNVEV, per germline (reference sequence). This CDR3 spans 16 amino acids. The trim removed 2 bases at V and 3 bases at J, leaving 6 bases unmatched. CDR3 sequence (DNA): TGTGCCAGCAGTTTAAGGCAGGGAGGGGACACCGGGGAGCTGTTTTTT. Translation: CASSLRQGGDTGELFF.

The rearrangement links TRBV4-1 to TRBJ2-7, with D possibly being TRBD2 (6 bases). Germline V gives CDR1 MGHRA, CDR2 YSYEKL. CDR3 length: 14 amino acids. Trimming took off 1 base at V and 1 base at J, with 8 bases between the two ends. The CDR3 here is CASSQGGLSYEQYF. The CDR3, as DNA: TGCGCCAGCAGCCAAGGGGGACTTTCCTACGAGCAGTACTTC.

By sample share, this clone is medium-sized. The V gene is TRBV9, the J gene TRBJ1-5; TRBD1 might be the D (5 bases). The length of the CDR3 is 15 residues. V was pared by 1 base and J by 3 bases, with 11 bases between. Germline assignment: CDR1 SGDLS and CDR2 YYNGEE. The CDR3 spells CASSVSGGPNQPQHF. The CDR3 nucleotides are TGTGCCAGCAGCGTAAGTGGGGGACCCAATCAGCCCCAGCATTTT.

The chain uses TRBV5-1 and TRBJ2-7; no firm D call. V lost 0 bases, J lost 0 bases, and 10 bases lay in between. This CDR3 has 15 amino acids. CDR1 and CDR2 (germline): SGHRS, YFSETQ. The CDR3 here is CASSLGGYSSYEQYF. CDR3 sequence (DNA): TGCGCCAGCAGCTTGGGAGGTTACAGCTCCTACGAGCAGTACTTC. The full variable domain, in which reference TRBV5-1 and TRBJ2-7 provide the parts outside the CDR3, is KAGVTQTPRYLIKTRGQQVTLSCSPISGHRSVSWYQQTPGQGLQFLFEYFSETQRNKGNFPGRFSGRQFSNSRSEMNVSTLELGDSALYLCASSLGGYSSYEQYFGPGTRLTVT.

The chain recombines TRBV5-4 with TRBJ1-5; D perhaps matches TRBD1 (5 bases). Trimming removed 2 bases from V and 4 bases from J, with 13 bases in between. The germline V gene encodes CDR1 SGHNT and CDR2 YYREEE (reference sequence). The CDR3 is 15 amino acids. CDR3 sequence reads: CASSFWDGENQPQHF. CDR3 DNA sequence: TGTGCCAGCAGCTTTTGGGACGGGGAGAATCAGCCCCAGCATTTT.

This chain joins TRBV27 and TRBJ2-5, with D possibly being TRBD1 (6 bases). V lost 1 base, J lost 2 bases, and 11 bases lay in between. The CDR3 runs to 15 residues. The germline V gene encodes CDR1 MNHEY and CDR2 SMNVEV (reference sequence). CDR3 residues: CASSLWMGTQETQYF. The CDR3 bases are TGTGCCAGCAGTTTATGGATGGGGACACAAGAGACCCAGTACTTC.

This clone came up once. This chain uses TRBV15 with TRBJ2-5; maybe TRBD2 (5 bases). Trimming removed 5 bases at V and 3 bases at J, with 10 bases between. The CDR3 consists of 13 residues. Germline CDR1 and CDR2: LNHNV and YYDKDF (reference sequence). CDR3 region: CATSQDGEETQYF. CDR3 bases: TGTGCCACCAGCCAGGACGGGGAAGAGACCCAGTACTTC. The entire variable domain, with the rest obtained from reference TRBV15 and TRBJ2-5, is as follows: DAMVIQNPRYQVTQFGKPVTLSCSQTLNHNVMYWYQQKSSQAPKLLFHYYDKDFNNEADTPDNFQSRRPNTSFCFLDIRSPGLGDTAMYLCATSQDGEETQYFGPGTRLLVL.